The clone carrying this T cell receptor (beta chain) was observed at least ten times. Its antigen is not identified. This sample is part of a study of blood T cells in healthy people across ages. Study findings and constraints: Across the age range, TCR beta diversity per million T cells fell in a roughly linear way. Unsorted PBMC input precluded a conclusive naive versus antigen-experienced comparison.

It was approximately 9 milliliters of peripheral blood that were drawn from each donor. With each sample, at least 5 micrograms of total RNA were extracted. V dropped 1 base and J dropped 2; count of bases not matched to a gene: 9. Germline CDR1 reads SGHRS; CDR2 reads YFSETQ. This CDR3 is 18 amino acids long. A second PCR, run for 7 to 11 cycles, used a sample-barcoded 5' primer plus a J-beta primer mix. Each CDR3 protein is one row after TCRdb ran MiXCR on the 5' RACE reads. Here the sample spans 550,000 to 800,000 distinct CDR3 sequences, roughly 21% being singletons. This chain joins TRBV5-1 and TRBJ2-1; 10 bases match TRBD2. Material: blood. The sequence came from a man between 70 and 80 years old in good health. CDR3 nucleotide sequence: TGCGCCAGCAGCTTGAAACCTAGCGGGAGTAGAGCCTACAATGAGCAGTTCTTC. Protein: CASSLKPSGSRAYNEQFF.